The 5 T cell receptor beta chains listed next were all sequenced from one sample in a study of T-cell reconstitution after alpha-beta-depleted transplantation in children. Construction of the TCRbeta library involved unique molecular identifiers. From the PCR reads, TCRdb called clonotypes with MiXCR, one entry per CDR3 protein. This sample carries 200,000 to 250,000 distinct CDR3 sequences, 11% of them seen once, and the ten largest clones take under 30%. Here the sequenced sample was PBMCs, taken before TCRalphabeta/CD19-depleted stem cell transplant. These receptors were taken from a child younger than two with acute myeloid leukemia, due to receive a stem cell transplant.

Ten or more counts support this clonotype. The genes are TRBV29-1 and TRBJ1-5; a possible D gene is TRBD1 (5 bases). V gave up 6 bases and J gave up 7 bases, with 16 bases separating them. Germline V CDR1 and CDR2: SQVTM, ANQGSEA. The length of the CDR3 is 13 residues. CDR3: CSVVDSPRQPQHF. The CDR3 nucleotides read TGCAGCGTGGTCGACAGTCCTCGGCAGCCCCAGCATTTT.

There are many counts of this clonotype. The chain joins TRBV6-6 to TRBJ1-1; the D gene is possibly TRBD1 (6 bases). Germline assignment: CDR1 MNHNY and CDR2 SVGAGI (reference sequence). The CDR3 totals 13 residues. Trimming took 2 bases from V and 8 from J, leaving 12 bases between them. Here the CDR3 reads CASSYEDSWEAFF. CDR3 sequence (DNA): TGTGCCAGCAGTTACGAGGACAGCTGGGAAGCTTTCTTT.

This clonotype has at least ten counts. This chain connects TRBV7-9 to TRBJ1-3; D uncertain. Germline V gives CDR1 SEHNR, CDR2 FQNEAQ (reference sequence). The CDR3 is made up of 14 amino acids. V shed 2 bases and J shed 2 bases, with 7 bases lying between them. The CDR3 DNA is TGTGCCAGCAGCTTATTGGGCACTGGAAACACCATATATTTT. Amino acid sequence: CASSLLGTGNTIYF.

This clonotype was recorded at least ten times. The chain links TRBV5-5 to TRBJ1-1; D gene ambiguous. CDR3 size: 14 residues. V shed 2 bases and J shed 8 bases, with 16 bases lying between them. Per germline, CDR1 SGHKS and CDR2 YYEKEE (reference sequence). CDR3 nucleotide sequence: TGTGCCAGCAGCTTAGACCCCGTGCCGGTAGAAGCTTTCTTT. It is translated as CASSLDPVPVEAFF.

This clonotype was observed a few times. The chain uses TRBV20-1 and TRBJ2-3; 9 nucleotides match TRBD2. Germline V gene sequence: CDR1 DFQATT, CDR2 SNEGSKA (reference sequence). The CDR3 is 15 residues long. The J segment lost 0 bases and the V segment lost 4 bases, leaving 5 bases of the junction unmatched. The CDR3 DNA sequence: TGCAGTGCTATAAGACTAGCGGCTAGCACAGATACGCAGTATTTT. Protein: CSAIRLAASTDTQYF.